The 29 T cell receptor beta chains below come from one sample, sequenced in a study of T cell responses to AZD1222 COVID-19 vaccine. The table came from immunoSEQ multiplex PCR; TCRdb's copy has only in-frame clones and leaves some out. The table lists 98,000 or so clones, about 87% of them singletons. The sequencing used peripheral blood, collected on day 0 of AZD1222 vaccination. These receptors all stem from an adult in good health.

The rearrangement links TRBV18 to TRBJ2-7; D possibly corresponds to TRBD2 (6 bases). Germline CDR1 KGHSH, CDR2 LQKENI. This CDR3 spans 14 amino acids. The germline V and J ends were trimmed by 4 bases and 6 bases, with 16 bases remaining between them. The CDR3 sequence is CASSLTPLASEQYF. In DNA, the CDR3 is TGTGCCAGCTCACTAACCCCCCTAGCGAGCGAGCAGTACTTC.

The V and J genes are TRBV4-1 and TRBJ1-4, with a tentative D call TRBD1 (5 bases). CDR1 and CDR2 (germline): MGHRA, YSYEKL. Trimming stripped 5 bases from V and 2 bases from J, with 9 bases between. The length of the CDR3 is 14 residues. The DNA for the CDR3 is TGCGCCAGCAGCGGGGGAGTCACTAATGAAAAACTGTTTTTT. This encodes CASSGGVTNEKLFF.

The chain joins TRBV5-1 to TRBJ2-2, with D unclear. The CDR3 has 13 amino acids. Germline V gives CDR1 SGHRS, CDR2 YFSETQ. The V end was cut by 0 bases, the J end by 7 bases, with 7 bases between. The CDR3 DNA sequence: TGCGCCAGCAGCTTGGCCACCCACGGGGAGCTGTTTTTT. It translates to CASSLATHGELFF.

This chain uses TRBV19 with TRBJ1-3; no reliable D call. V gave up 7 bases and J gave up 1 base, with 17 bases separating them. Germline lookup yields CDR1 LNHDA and CDR2 SQIVND (reference sequence). CDR3 length equals 16 residues. The CDR3 DNA sequence: TGTGCCAGTACCCAGTGGGTCGGATCATCTGGAAACACCATATATTTT. Its translation is CASTQWVGSSGNTIYF.

The chain joins TRBV28 to TRBJ1-4; no firm D call. CDR3 size: 16 residues. Trimming removed 8 bases at V and 0 bases at J, with 16 bases between. CDR1 MDHEN and CDR2 SYDVKM come from the germline V gene. The CDR3 DNA reads TGTGCCAGCGCCCGCGGGGTCAGCACAACTAATGAAAAACTGTTTTTT. Encoded protein: CASARGVSTTNEKLFF. Full variable domain (rest looked up from reference TRBV28 and TRBJ1-4): DVKVTQSSRYLVKRTGEKVFLECVQDMDHENMFWYRQDPGLGLRLIYFSYDVKMKEKGDIPEGYSVSREKKERFSLILESASTNQTSMYLCASARGVSTTNEKLFFGSGTQLSVL.

As to this clone: The sample holds other DNA sequences that translate to the same CDR3. The chain links TRBV4-3 to TRBJ1-2, with D maybe TRBD1 (6 bases). The CDR3 is 16 amino acids. In germline, CDR1 is LGHNA, CDR2 YSLEER. Trimming removed 0 bases from V and 0 bases from J, with 11 bases in between. In DNA form, the CDR3 reads TGCGCCAGCAGCCAAGATTTAGGGGGGACTAACTATGGCTACACCTTC. Protein sequence: CASSQDLGGTNYGYTF.

This chain links TRBV4-2 with TRBJ2-2; perhaps D is TRBD1 or TRBD2 (6 bases each). The germline CDR1 and CDR2 sequences are LGHNA and YNFKEQ. Trimming shortened V by 4 bases and J by 0 bases, and 21 bases separated the two germline ends. The CDR3 contains 19 residues. The CDR3 nucleotides are TGTGCCAGCAGCCGGGGAGGAGCGGACAGCCCCGCGAACACCGGGGAGCTGTTTTTT. As protein: CASSRGGADSPANTGELFF.

This clone turned up a few times. This rearrangement joins TRBV30 to TRBJ1-2; 7 nucleotides line up with TRBD1. CDR1 is GTSNPN, CDR2 SVGIG, per germline (reference sequence). This CDR3 comprises 14 residues. After removal of 3 bases from V and 4 bases from J, the junction contained 8 bases not matched to a gene. For the CDR3, the DNA is TGTGCCTGGAGGGGCCGACAGGGCGGCTATGGCTACACCTTC. Protein sequence: CAWRGRQGGYGYTF. The full variable domain, completed using reference TRBV30 and TRBJ1-2, is SQTIHQWPATLVQPVGSPLSLECTVEGTSNPNLYWYRQAAGRGLQLLFYSVGIGQISSEVPQNLSASRPQDRQFILSSKKLLLSDSGFYLCAWRGRQGGYGYTFGSGTRLTVV.

CDR3 region: CASSPSQGQSEAFF. CDR3 DNA sequence: TGTGCCAGCTCACCTTCCCAGGGGCAGAGTGAAGCTTTCTTT. The chain joins TRBV18 to TRBJ1-1; D is perhaps TRBD1 (6 bases). From germline, CDR1 is KGHSH and CDR2 LQKENI. With 3 bases removed from V and 7 bases from J, the gap between germline ends came to 15 bases. The CDR3 sequence is 14 residues long.

The genes are TRBV27 and TRBJ1-5; no clear D gene. There are 16 residues in the CDR3. V dropped 3 bases and J dropped 5 bases, with 17 bases sitting between them. The V gene's germline CDR1 is MNHEY and CDR2 SMNVEV (reference sequence). CDR3 amino acids: CASSFLPRSWDQPQHF. The CDR3 bases are TGTGCCAGCAGTTTCCTCCCCAGGAGCTGGGATCAGCCCCAGCATTTT.

The V call is TRBV19, the J call TRBJ1-1; D might be TRBD1 (6 bases). Per germline, CDR1 LNHDA and CDR2 SQIVND (reference sequence). Trimming left V 8 bases short and J 0 bases short, with 16 bases between. This CDR3 is built from 15 residues. The DNA of the CDR3 is TGTGCCAGTTGGACGAACAGGGACATGAACACTGAAGCTTTCTTT. It specifies CASWTNRDMNTEAFF.

The V and J genes are TRBV4-3 and TRBJ2-2, with D possibly being TRBD1 (6 bases). Germline CDR1 and CDR2: LGHNA and YSLEER. This CDR3 is 14 amino acids long. V gave up 5 bases and J gave up 7 bases, with 14 bases separating them. DNA of the CDR3: TGCGCCAGCAGCGCAGGGGTACTGGGCGGGGAGCTGTTTTTT. It yields the protein CASSAGVLGGELFF.

The rearrangement joins TRBV4-2 to TRBJ2-5, with TRBD2 matching 9 bases. V lost 1 base to trimming and J lost 5 bases; unmatched junction nucleotides: 8. The V gene's germline CDR1 is LGHNA and CDR2 YNFKEQ. The CDR3 extends over 16 amino acids. CDR3 protein: CASSQAGTSREETQYF. CDR3 in DNA: TGTGCCAGCAGCCAAGCCGGGACTAGCCGGGAGGAGACCCAGTACTTC.

The chain employs TRBV7-2 and TRBJ2-3, with a weak D call TRBD2 (6 bases). The CDR3 has 14 amino acids. Germline CDR1 is SGHTA and CDR2 is FQGNSA. The ends were cut back, 4 bases at V and 10 bases at J, with 18 bases in the middle. The CDR3 protein is CASSSALRSGAQYF. The CDR3 bases are TGTGCCAGCAGCTCAGCCTTGCGTTCGGGGGCGCAGTATTTT.

The chain carries TRBV11-2 and TRBJ2-1; no clear D. The germline CDR1 and CDR2 sequences are SGHAT and FQNNGV. The CDR3 has 12 residues. With 2 bases removed from V and 7 bases from J, the gap between germline ends came to 6 bases. The CDR3 loop reads CASSLRSNEQFF. The CDR3 region has the DNA TGTGCCAGCAGCTTAAGGTCGAATGAGCAGTTCTTC.

V and J are TRBV6-2 or TRBV6-3 and TRBJ2-5, with 11 bases fitting TRBD2. The germline V gene encodes CDR1 MNHEY and CDR2 SVGEGT. CDR3 length: 19 amino acids. The junction had 17 bases not matched to a gene; V was cut back by 5 bases and J by 3 bases. The CDR3 nucleotides are TGTGCCAGCAGTCGCCTAACTAGCGGGGGCGCTGGGGGAAAAGAGACCCAGTACTTC. It encodes CASSRLTSGGAGGKETQYF.

The chain recombines TRBV5-5 with TRBJ1-5; D remains unclear. In germline, CDR1 is SGHKS, CDR2 YYEKEE (reference sequence). Trimming shortened V by 0 bases and J by 1 base, and 14 bases separated the two germline ends. This CDR3 has 17 residues. CDR3 coding DNA: TGTGCCAGCAGCTTGGAAGGCGGATTAAGGAGCAATCAGCCCCAGCATTTT. This sequence encodes CASSLEGGLRSNQPQHF.

The V call is TRBV2, the J call TRBJ1-4; D is perhaps TRBD1 (5 bases). The length of the CDR3 is 15 residues. CDR1 SNHLY and CDR2 FYNNEI come from the germline V gene. The V end was cut by 4 bases, the J end by 1 base, with 10 bases between. CDR3 residues: CASSVQGVTNEKLFF. In nucleotides, the CDR3 is TGTGCCAGCAGTGTTCAGGGAGTAACTAATGAAAAACTGTTTTTT.

The sample holds one count of this clone. The rearrangement joins TRBV4-3 to TRBJ1-2, with D possibly being TRBD1 (5 bases). Germline V gives CDR1 LGHNA, CDR2 YSLEER. V gave up 0 bases and J gave up 6 bases, with 17 bases separating them. CDR3 length equals 16 residues. The CDR3 coding sequence is TGCGCCAGCAGCCAAGATTTTGAAGGGAGGGGCAATGGCTACACCTTC. Translated: CASSQDFEGRGNGYTF.

This sequence joins TRBV7-7 and TRBJ2-5; 8 bases align to TRBD1. CDR1 is SSHAT and CDR2 is FNYEAQ in the germline V gene (reference sequence). The J segment lost 4 bases and the V segment lost 8 bases, leaving 12 bases of the junction unmatched. CDR3 length: 15 amino acids. CDR3 protein: CASPFGGQGPETQYF. In DNA form, the CDR3 reads TGTGCCAGCCCCTTTGGAGGACAGGGTCCAGAGACCCAGTACTTC.

The chain carries TRBV7-2 and TRBJ1-4; TRBD1 matches at 10 bases. This CDR3 has 13 amino acids. CDR1 is SGHTA, CDR2 FQGNSA, per germline. Germline trimming cut 8 bases from V and 11 bases from J; bases unmatched to any gene: 8. For the CDR3, the DNA is TGTGCCAGCCGGGACAGGGGATCGGGGAAACTGTTTTTT. Its translation is CASRDRGSGKLFF.

In this sample, this clone turned up once. Other DNA variants within this sample encode the same CDR3. The chain recombines TRBV7-8 with TRBJ1-5, with D maybe TRBD1 (6 bases). CDR1 and CDR2 from the germline V gene are SGHVS and FQNEAQ. V shed 3 bases and J shed 4 bases, with 10 bases lying between them. CDR3 length: 14 amino acids. The CDR3 DNA reads as TGTGCCAGCAGCTTCGGACAGAGAAATCAGCCCCAGCATTTT. Amino acid sequence: CASSFGQRNQPQHF.

The chain recombines TRBV28 with TRBJ1-5; TRBD1 might be the D (6 bases). V dropped 6 bases and J dropped 6 bases, with 21 bases sitting between them. The germline V gene has CDR1 MDHEN and CDR2 SYDVKM. The CDR3 length is 16 residues. The CDR3 DNA sequence: TGTGCCAGCAGCTCCCAGACAGGTGAGGTGGGTCAGCCCCAGCATTTT. It specifies CASSSQTGEVGQPQHF.

This chain joins TRBV7-2 and TRBJ2-1; D unclear. Trimming removed 2 bases at V and 8 bases at J, with 10 bases between. This CDR3 is 13 amino acids long. CDR1 and CDR2 (germline): SGHTA, FQGNSA. The CDR3 loop is CASSLLRVDEQFF. The CDR3 DNA is TGTGCCAGCAGCTTATTAAGGGTTGATGAGCAGTTCTTC. The full variable domain, completed using reference TRBV7-2 and TRBJ2-1, is GAGVSQSPSNKVTEKGKDVELRCDPISGHTALYWYRQSLGQGLEFLIYFQGNSAPDKSGLPSDRFSAERTGGSVSTLTIQRTQQEDSAVYLCASSLLRVDEQFFGPGTRLTVL.

J is TRBJ1-1 and V is TRBV6-4; D is unclear. Germline CDR1 reads MRHNA; CDR2 reads SNTAGT. The CDR3 runs 13 residues. V lost 5 bases and J lost 0, with 7 bases in between. The CDR3 sequence: CASSRRLNTEAFF. DNA of the CDR3: TGTGCCAGCAGTAGACGGTTGAACACTGAAGCTTTCTTT.

Only one count was recorded for this clone. The J gene is TRBJ2-7, the V gene TRBV27; 10 positions match TRBD2. Germline lookup yields CDR1 MNHEY and CDR2 SMNVEV (reference sequence). The V gene end was trimmed by 5 bases and the J gene end by 0 bases; junction bases not matched to a gene: 4. The CDR3 spans 15 residues. CDR3 region: CASSPGLADSYEQYF. CDR3 sequence (DNA): TGTGCCAGCAGTCCAGGACTAGCGGACTCCTACGAGCAGTACTTC.

J is TRBJ2-2 and V is TRBV7-2; 7 bases are shared with TRBD1. The ends lost 1 base at V and 8 bases at J; junction bases unmatched: 7. CDR1 is SGHTA and CDR2 is FQGNSA in the germline V gene. The CDR3 covers 15 residues. CDR3 loop: CASSLVGTAPGELFF. The CDR3 DNA sequence: TGTGCCAGCAGCTTAGTCGGGACAGCTCCTGGGGAGCTGTTTTTT.

V and J are TRBV5-4 and TRBJ1-1, with D unclear. Trimming shortened V by 2 bases and J by 5 bases, and 7 bases separated the two germline ends. This CDR3 spans 12 amino acids. Germline V lookup: CDR1 SGHNT, CDR2 YYREEE (reference sequence). CDR3 sequence (DNA): TGTGCCAGCAGCTTAGGGTCGACTGAAGCTTTCTTT. This encodes CASSLGSTEAFF. Variable domain in full (rest from reference TRBV5-4 and TRBJ1-1): ETGVTQSPTHLIKTRGQQVTLRCSSQSGHNTVSWYQQALGQGPQFIFQYYREEENGRGNFPPRFSGLQFPNYSSELNVNALELDDSALYLCASSLGSTEAFFGQGTRLTVV.

This clone came up once. V is TRBV5-5 and J is TRBJ1-5, with TRBD1 as a possible D gene (5 bases). Trimming took off 6 bases at V and 5 bases at J, with 18 bases between the two ends. There are 15 residues in the CDR3. Germline V gene lookup returns CDR1 SGHKS and CDR2 YYEKEE (reference sequence). The CDR3 protein is CASNKAGQQDQPQHF. In nucleotides, the CDR3 is TGTGCCAGCAACAAGGCAGGTCAACAGGATCAGCCCCAGCATTTT. Using reference TRBV5-5 and TRBJ1-5 for the parts outside the CDR3, the full variable domain is DAGVTQSPTHLIKTRGQQVTLRCSPISGHKSVSWYQQVLGQGPQFIFQYYEKEERGRGNFPDRFSARQFPNYSSELNVNALLLGDSALYLCASNKAGQQDQPQHFGDGTRLSIL.